What follows are 3 T cell receptor beta chains derived from one specimen sequenced in a study of T cell changes during pregnancy in multiple sclerosis. Measured with immunoSEQ multiplex PCR; TCRdb has only the in-frame clones, and not every one. The sample lists 78,000 or so clones, under 95% occurring once. The sample here was CD4+ T cells from peripheral blood mononuclear cells, taken before pregnancy. These receptors were collected from a female donor with multiple sclerosis, enrolled in a pregnancy study.

The V gene is TRBV5-1, the J gene TRBJ2-4; no definite D call. With 0 bases removed from V and 0 bases from J, the gap between germline ends came to 10 bases. The CDR3 is 16 amino acids. Per germline, CDR1 SGHRS and CDR2 YFSETQ. The CDR3: CASSLDRGLAKNIQYF. For the CDR3, the DNA is TGCGCCAGCAGCTTGGATCGAGGCTTAGCCAAAAACATTCAGTACTTC.

The rearrangement links TRBV2 to TRBJ2-5; 7 bases match TRBD2. Per the germline V gene, CDR1 is SNHLY and CDR2 is FYNNEI. The CDR3 is made up of 15 amino acids. V shed 4 bases and J 5 bases; nucleotides not matched to a gene: 10. The CDR3, as DNA: TGTGCCAGCAGTGCGGTGGCGGCGGGAGTGGAGACCCAGTACTTC. Its translation: CASSAVAAGVETQYF.

The chain links TRBV2 to TRBJ2-7; 7 bases match TRBD1. After removal of 6 bases from V and 4 bases from J, the junction contained 9 bases not matched to a gene. Germline V lookup: CDR1 SNHLY, CDR2 FYNNEI. The CDR3 is 14 amino acids. This chain's CDR3 is CASSDPGQKYEQYF. The CDR3 DNA follows: TGTGCCAGCAGCGATCCGGGACAGAAGTACGAGCAGTACTTC.